This T cell receptor beta chain stems from a study of early stage breast cancer tumors. Study-level background: Most invasive tumors, twelve of 16, were ER+/PR+/HER2-. Among some 12 ER+/PR+/HER2- tumors, eight were ductal, four lobular.

Comment on this clone: Its antigen remains unidentified.

Repertoires were generated with immunoSEQ multiplex PCR, while TCRdb's copy carries only in-frame clones and drops some. The table shows roughly 56,000 clones, with roughly 80% occurring only once. Regarding the study as a whole: Blood repertoires resembled normal breast more than tumor. Chain pairing and CD4, CD8 or FOXP3 expression were not captured.

Per germline, CDR1 LNHDA and CDR2 SQIVND (reference sequence). The CDR3 is made up of 16 amino acids. Trimming took 4 bases from V and 4 from J, leaving 14 bases between them. The sample comprised blood. This clonotype originated in a person under 45 with breast cancer. The V and J genes are TRBV19 and TRBJ2-6; D gene uncertain. The CDR3 DNA reads TGTGCCAGTAGTAGGGCGAGGTCTGGCGGGGCCAACGTCCTGACTTTC. Translating gives CASSRARSGGANVLTF.